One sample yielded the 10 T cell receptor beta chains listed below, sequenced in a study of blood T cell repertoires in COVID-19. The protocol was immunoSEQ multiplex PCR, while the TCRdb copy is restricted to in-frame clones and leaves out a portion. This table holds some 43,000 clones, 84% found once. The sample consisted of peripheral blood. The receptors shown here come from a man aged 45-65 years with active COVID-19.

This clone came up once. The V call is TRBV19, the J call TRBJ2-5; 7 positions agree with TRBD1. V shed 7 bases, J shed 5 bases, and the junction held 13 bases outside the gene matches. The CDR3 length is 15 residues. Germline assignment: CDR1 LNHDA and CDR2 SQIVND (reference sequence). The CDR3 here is CASKKDRWGGETQYF. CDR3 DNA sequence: TGTGCCAGTAAGAAGGACAGGTGGGGTGGGGAGACCCAGTACTTC.

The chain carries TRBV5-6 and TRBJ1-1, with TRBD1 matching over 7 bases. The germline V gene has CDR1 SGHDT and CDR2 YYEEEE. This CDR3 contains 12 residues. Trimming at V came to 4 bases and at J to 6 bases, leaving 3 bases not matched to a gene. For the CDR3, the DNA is TGTGCCAGCAGCCTTAGGGGGCCTGAAGCTTTCTTT. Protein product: CASSLRGPEAFF.

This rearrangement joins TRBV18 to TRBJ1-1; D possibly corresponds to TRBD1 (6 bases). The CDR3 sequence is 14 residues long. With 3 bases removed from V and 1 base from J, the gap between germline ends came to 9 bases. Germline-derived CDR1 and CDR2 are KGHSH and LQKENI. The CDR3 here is CASSPRQENTEAFF. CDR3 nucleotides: TGTGCCAGCTCACCCCGACAGGAGAACACTGAAGCTTTCTTT. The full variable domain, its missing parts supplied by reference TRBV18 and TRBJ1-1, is NAGVMQNPRHLVRRRGQEARLRCSPMKGHSHVYWYRQLPEEGLKFMVYLQKENIIDESGMPKERFSAEFPKEGPSILRIQQVVRGDSAAYFCASSPRQENTEAFFGQGTRLTVV.

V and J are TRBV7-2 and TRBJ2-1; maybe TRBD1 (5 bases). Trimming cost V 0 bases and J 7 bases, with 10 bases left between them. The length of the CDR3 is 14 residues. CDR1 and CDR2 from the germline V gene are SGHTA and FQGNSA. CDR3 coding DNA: TGTGCCAGCAGCTTAGCAGTTAAGGGGAATGAGCAGTTCTTC. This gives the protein CASSLAVKGNEQFF.

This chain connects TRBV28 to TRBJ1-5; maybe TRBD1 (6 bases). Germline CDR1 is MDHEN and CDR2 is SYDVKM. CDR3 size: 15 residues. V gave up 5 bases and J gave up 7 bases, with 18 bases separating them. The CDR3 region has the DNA TGTGCCAGCAGTCGGGTGGATGCAGGGGCCCAGCCCCAGCATTTT. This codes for CASSRVDAGAQPQHF.

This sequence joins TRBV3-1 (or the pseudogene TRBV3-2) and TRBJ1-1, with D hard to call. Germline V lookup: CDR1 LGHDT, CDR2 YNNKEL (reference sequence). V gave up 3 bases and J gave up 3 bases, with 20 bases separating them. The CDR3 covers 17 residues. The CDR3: CASSHQRVGVSDTEAFF. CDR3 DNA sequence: TGTGCCAGCAGCCATCAGCGGGTCGGGGTCTCCGACACTGAAGCTTTCTTT.

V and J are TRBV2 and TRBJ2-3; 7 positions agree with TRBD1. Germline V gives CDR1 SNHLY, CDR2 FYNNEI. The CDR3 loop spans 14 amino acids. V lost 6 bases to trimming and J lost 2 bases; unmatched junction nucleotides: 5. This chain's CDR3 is CASRGDSLTDTQYF. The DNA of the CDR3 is TGTGCCAGCAGGGGGGACAGTCTCACAGATACGCAGTATTTT.

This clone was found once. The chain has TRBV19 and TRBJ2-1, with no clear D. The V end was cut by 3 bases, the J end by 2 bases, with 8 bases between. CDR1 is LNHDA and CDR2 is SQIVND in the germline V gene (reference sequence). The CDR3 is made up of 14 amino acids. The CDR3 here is CASSMFLAYNEQFF. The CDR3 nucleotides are TGTGCCAGTAGTATGTTTTTAGCCTACAATGAGCAGTTCTTC. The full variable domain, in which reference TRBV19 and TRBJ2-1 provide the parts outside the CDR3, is DGGITQSPKYLFRKEGQNVTLSCEQNLNHDAMYWYRQDPGQGLRLIYYSQIVNDFQKGDIAEGYSVSREKKESFPLTVTSAQKNPTAFYLCASSMFLAYNEQFFGPGTRLTVL.

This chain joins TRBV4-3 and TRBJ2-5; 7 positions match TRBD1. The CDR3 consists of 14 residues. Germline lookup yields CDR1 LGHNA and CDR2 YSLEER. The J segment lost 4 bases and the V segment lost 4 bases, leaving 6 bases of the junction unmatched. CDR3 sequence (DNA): TGCGCCAGCAGCCGAGGACAGGCGGGAGAGACCCAGTACTTC. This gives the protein CASSRGQAGETQYF.

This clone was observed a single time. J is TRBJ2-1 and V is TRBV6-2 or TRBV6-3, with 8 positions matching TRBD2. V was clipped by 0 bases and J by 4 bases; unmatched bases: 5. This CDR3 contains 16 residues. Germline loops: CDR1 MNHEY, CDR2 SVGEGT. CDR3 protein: CASSYSRVAGYNEQFF. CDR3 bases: TGTGCCAGCAGTTACTCGAGAGTAGCGGGGTACAATGAGCAGTTCTTC.